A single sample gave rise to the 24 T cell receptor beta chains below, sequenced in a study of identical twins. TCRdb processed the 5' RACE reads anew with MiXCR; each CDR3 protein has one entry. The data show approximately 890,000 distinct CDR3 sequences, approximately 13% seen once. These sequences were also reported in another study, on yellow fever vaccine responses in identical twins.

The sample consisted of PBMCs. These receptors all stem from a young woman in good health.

Here the CDR3 reads CASSFDQETQYF. In DNA form, the CDR3 reads TGTGCCAGCAGCTTTGATCAAGAGACCCAGTACTTC. This sequence joins TRBV5-5 and TRBJ2-5, with no clear D. The CDR3 sequence is 12 residues long. The V and J ends lost 2 bases and 2 bases respectively, with 4 bases between them. Germline V CDR1 and CDR2: SGHKS, YYEKEE (reference sequence).

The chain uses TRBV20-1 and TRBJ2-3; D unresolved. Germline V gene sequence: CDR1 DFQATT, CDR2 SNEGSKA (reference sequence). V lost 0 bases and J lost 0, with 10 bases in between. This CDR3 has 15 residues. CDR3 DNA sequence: TGCAGTGCTAGAGATTGGGCGGCTAGCACAGATACGCAGTATTTT. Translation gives CSARDWAASTDTQYF.

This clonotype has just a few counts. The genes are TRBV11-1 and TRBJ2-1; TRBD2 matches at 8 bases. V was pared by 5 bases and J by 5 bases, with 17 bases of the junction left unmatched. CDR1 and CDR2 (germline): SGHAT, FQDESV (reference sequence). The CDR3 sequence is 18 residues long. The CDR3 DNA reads TGTGCCAGCAGCATTAGGGGCTTTGGCGGGAGGCCCGACAATGAGCAGTTCTTC. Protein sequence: CASSIRGFGGRPDNEQFF.

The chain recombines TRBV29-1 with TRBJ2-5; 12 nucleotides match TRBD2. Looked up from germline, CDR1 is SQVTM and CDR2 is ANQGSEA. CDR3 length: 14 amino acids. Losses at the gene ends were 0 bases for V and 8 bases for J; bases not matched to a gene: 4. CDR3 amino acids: CSVEDLAGGITQYF. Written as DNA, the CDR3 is TGCAGCGTTGAAGACCTAGCGGGGGGGATTACCCAGTACTTC.

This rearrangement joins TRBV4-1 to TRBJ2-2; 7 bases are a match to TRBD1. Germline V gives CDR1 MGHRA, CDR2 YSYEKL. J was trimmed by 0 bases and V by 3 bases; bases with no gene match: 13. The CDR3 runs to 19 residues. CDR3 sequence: CASSHKPLYGTANTGELFF. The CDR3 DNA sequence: TGCGCCAGCAGCCATAAACCCTTATACGGGACAGCGAACACCGGGGAGCTGTTTTTT.

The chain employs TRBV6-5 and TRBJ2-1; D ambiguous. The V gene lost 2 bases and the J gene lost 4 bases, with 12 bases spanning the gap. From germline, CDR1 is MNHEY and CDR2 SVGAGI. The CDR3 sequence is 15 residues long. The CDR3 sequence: CASSYRAVGYNEQFF. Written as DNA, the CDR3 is TGTGCCAGCAGTTACAGGGCGGTGGGTTACAATGAGCAGTTCTTC.

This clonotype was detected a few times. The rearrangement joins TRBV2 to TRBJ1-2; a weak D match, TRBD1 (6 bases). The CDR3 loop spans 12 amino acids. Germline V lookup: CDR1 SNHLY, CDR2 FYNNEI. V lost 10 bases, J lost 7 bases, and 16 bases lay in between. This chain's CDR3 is CATAQGYRGYTF. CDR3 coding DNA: TGTGCCACTGCTCAGGGGTATCGTGGCTACACCTTC. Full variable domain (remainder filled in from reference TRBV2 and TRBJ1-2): EPEVTQTPSHQVTQMGQEVILRCVPISNHLYFYWYRQILGQKVEFLVSFYNNEISEKSEIFDDQFSVERPDGSNFTLKIRSTKLEDSAMYFCATAQGYRGYTFGSGTRLTVV.

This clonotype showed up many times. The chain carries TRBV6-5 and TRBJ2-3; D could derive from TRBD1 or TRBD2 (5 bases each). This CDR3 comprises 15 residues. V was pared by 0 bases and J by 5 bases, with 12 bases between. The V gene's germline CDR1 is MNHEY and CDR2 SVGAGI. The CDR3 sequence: CASSYSGERGDTQYF. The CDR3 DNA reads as TGTGCCAGCAGTTACTCGGGGGAGAGAGGAGATACGCAGTATTTT.

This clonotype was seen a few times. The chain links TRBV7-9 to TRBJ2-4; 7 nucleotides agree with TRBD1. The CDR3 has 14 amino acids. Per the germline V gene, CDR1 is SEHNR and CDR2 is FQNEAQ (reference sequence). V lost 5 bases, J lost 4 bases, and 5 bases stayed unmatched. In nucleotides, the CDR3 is TGTGCCAGCAGCCGTACAGGGGCAAAAAACATTCAGTACTTC. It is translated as CASSRTGAKNIQYF.

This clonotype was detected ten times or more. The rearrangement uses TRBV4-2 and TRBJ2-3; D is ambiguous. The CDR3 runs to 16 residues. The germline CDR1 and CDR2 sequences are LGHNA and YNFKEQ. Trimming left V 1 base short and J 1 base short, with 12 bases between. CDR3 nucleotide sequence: TGTGCCAGCAGCCAAGGTTCTCACCTTGGCACAGATACGCAGTATTTT. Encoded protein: CASSQGSHLGTDTQYF.

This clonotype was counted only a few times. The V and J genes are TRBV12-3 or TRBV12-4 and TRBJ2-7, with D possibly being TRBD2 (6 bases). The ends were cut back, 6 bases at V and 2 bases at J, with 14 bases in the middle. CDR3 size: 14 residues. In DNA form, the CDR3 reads TGTGCCAGCAGCCCCCGGGAGCTAGCCTACGAGCAGTACTTC. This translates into CASSPRELAYEQYF.

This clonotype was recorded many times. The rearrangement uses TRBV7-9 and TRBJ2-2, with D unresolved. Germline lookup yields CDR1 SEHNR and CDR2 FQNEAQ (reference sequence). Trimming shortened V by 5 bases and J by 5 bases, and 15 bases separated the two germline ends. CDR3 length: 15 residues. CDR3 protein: CASSPPGVGTGELFF. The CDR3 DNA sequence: TGTGCCAGCAGCCCACCAGGAGTGGGTACCGGGGAGCTGTTTTTT.

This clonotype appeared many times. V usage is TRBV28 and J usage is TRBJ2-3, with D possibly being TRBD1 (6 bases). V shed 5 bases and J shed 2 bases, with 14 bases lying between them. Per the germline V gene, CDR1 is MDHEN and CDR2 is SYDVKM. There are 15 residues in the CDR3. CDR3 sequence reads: CASSPTGIITDTQYF. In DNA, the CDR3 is TGTGCCAGCAGTCCTACAGGGATTATCACAGATACGCAGTATTTT.

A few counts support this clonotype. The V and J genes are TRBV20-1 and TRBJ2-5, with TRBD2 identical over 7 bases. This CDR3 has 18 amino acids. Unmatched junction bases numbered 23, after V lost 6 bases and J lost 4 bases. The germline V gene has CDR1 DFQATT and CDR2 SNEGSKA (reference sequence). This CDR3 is CSADLGTSRGLAGETQYF. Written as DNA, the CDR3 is TGCAGTGCAGACTTAGGGACCTCCCGGGGCTTAGCGGGAGAGACCCAGTACTTC.

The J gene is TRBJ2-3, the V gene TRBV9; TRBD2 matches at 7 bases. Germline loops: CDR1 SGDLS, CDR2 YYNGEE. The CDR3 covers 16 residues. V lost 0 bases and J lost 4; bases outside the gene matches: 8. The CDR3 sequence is CASSVDAGVGSDTQYF. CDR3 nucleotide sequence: TGTGCCAGCAGCGTAGATGCGGGAGTTGGATCAGATACGCAGTATTTT.

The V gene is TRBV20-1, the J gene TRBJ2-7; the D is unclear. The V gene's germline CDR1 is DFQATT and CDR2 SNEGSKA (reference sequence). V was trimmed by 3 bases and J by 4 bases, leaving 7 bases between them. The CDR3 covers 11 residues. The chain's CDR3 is CSASRQYEQYF. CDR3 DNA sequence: TGCAGTGCTAGTCGGCAGTACGAGCAGTACTTC.

CDR3 in DNA: TGTGCCAGCAGCTTACTAGCGGGCCGCTCCTACAATGAGCAGTTCTTC. Its translation is CASSLLAGRSYNEQFF. The V gene is TRBV7-9, the J gene TRBJ2-1, with 8 bases that match TRBD2. The CDR3 sequence is 16 residues long. V lost 2 bases, J lost 0 bases, and 3 bases stayed unmatched. Germline V lookup: CDR1 SEHNR, CDR2 FQNEAQ (reference sequence).

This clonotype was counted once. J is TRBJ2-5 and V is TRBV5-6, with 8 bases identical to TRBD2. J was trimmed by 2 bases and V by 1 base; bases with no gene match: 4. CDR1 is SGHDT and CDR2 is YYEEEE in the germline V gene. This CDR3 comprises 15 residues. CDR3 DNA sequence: TGTGCCAGCAGCTTGTCGGGACTAGAACAAGAGACCCAGTACTTC. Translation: CASSLSGLEQETQYF. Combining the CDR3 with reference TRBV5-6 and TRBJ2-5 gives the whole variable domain DAGVTQSPTHLIKTRGQQVTLRCSPKSGHDTVSWYQQALGQGPQFIFQYYEEEERQRGNFPDRFSGHQFPNYSSELNVNALLLGDSALYLCASSLSGLEQETQYFGPGTRLLVL.

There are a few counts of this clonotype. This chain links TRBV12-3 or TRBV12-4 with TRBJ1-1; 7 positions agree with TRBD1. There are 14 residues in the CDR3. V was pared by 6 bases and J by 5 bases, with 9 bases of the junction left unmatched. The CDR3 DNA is TGTGCCAGCAGGGGAGACAGGGAAGGGACTGAAGCTTTCTTT. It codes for CASRGDREGTEAFF.

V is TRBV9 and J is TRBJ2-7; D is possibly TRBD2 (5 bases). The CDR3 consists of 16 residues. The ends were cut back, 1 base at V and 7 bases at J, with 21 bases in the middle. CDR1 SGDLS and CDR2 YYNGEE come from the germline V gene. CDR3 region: CASSVFEGLSLREQYF. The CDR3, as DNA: TGTGCCAGCAGCGTATTCGAGGGTTTATCGTTACGGGAGCAGTACTTC.

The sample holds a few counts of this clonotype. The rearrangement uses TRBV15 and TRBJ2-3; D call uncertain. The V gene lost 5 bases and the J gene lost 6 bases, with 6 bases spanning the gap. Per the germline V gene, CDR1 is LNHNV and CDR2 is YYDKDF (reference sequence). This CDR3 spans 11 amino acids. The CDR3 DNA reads TGTGCCACCAGCCCCAGGGATACGCAGTATTTT. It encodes CATSPRDTQYF.

In DNA, the CDR3 is TGTGCCAGCAGTGATAGCGGGAGCGCGGGAGATACGCAGTATTTT. It codes for CASSDSGSAGDTQYF. The genes are TRBV6-1 and TRBJ2-3; 9 bases map to TRBD2. The CDR3 spans 15 residues. The germline V gene encodes CDR1 MNHNS and CDR2 SASEGT. V dropped 3 bases and J dropped 5; count of bases not matched to a gene: 6.

CDR3 bases: TGTGCCAGCAGGACTAGCGGGGGGGCCGGGGGCACAGATACGCAGTATTTT. Residues: CASRTSGGAGGTDTQYF. The chain couples TRBV25-1 to TRBJ2-3; TRBD2 aligns across 14 bases. Germline values: CDR1 MGHDK, CDR2 SYGVNS. V trimming: 6 bases; J trimming: 1 base; junction bases outside the gene matches: 6. CDR3 size: 17 residues.

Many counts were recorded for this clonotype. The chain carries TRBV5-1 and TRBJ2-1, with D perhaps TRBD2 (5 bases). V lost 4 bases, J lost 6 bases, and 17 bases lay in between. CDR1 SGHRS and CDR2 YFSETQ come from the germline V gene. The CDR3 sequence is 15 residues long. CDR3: CASSPWAGIFNEQFF. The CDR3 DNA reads TGCGCCAGCAGCCCCTGGGCCGGGATCTTCAATGAGCAGTTCTTC. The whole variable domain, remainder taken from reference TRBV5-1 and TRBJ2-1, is KAGVTQTPRYLIKTRGQQVTLSCSPISGHRSVSWYQQTPGQGLQFLFEYFSETQRNKGNFPGRFSGRQFSNSRSEMNVSTLELGDSALYLCASSPWAGIFNEQFFGPGTRLTVL.